This T cell receptor beta chain was sequenced for a study of T cell repertoires in cytomegalovirus infection (dated by TCRdb to between 2019 and 2020). As for the study more broadly: Peptide stimulations targeted recently identified HLA-C-restricted CMV epitopes, whose presentation resists viral immunomodulation, together with well-studied HLA-B-restricted epitopes. Donor HLA type was relevant to the analysis, because carriage of CMV infection together with the matching HLA type was indicated by public TCR beta signatures. The paper as a whole reports these results and caveats: The ex vivo response was dominated by HLA-C-restricted CMV-specific TCR beta clonotypes, which also provided the single most frequent clonotype in two of eight donors. In both this cohort and an independent cohort of more than 350 donors, the cumulative frequency of public TCR beta family members distinguished carriers of CMV infection plus the relevant HLA type.

From cysteine to phenylalanine, the CDR3 is 19 amino acids long. Solely the CDR3 DNA is kept, with 57 bases framed from the first base. The germline V gene supplies CDR1 KGHDR and CDR2 SFDVKD. V is pruned by 4 bases and J by 0 bases, leaving 12 bases of the junction without a gene match. The sequencing machine was an Illumina HiSeq 1500. TCRdb reprocessed the public reads (quality trimming at Q25 with fastp, clone calling with MiXCR) and kept in-frame beta chains. Identical CDR3 proteins give one entry, which carries the most common genes and DNA. Here the sample has 200,000 to 250,000 distinct CDR3 sequences; about 39% occur a single time. The ten largest clones represent over 45% of the sample. The sample's treatment or condition label is to be understood as: in vitro stimulation with specific CMV peptide epitopes to enrich CMV-specific T cells. In its sample, this clonotype was seen a few times. Its antigen is currently not known. Base qualities are not at hand, and no much larger clone is one base apart.

Sequencing used CD8+ T cells from cultured PBMCs, obtained from culture after CMV antigen stimulation. This TCR was recovered from a human donor in good health (CMV status not recorded). Some clones in this sample may be carry-over from other donors' samples. This chain is built from TRBV24-1 and TRBJ1-3; TRBD1 lines up with 9 middle nucleotides. CDR3 region: CATSDEQGQGPSSGNTIYF. The DNA is as follows: TGTGCCACCAGTGACGAACAGGGACAGGGCCCGAGCTCTGGAAACACCATATATTTT.